This T cell receptor beta chain was identified during a study of cytomegalovirus exposure and HLA in healthy donors. Primers included in the PCR were 60 Vbeta and 13 Jbeta primers. Clones were read by immunoSEQ multiplex PCR, and TCRdb kept only the in-frame ones, dropping some. The sample records roughly 74,000 clones, 60% to 85% being singletons. Germline CDR1 is LNHNV and CDR2 is YYDKDF (reference sequence). The V and J ends lost 1 base and 0 bases respectively, with 4 bases between them. The CDR3 is 14 amino acids. Sequencing input: PBMCs. This TCR was recovered from a man aged 40-49 years in good health and CMV-seronegative. This chain connects TRBV15 to TRBJ1-5; D gene ambiguous. The CDR3 reads CATSRGLSNQPQHF. DNA of the CDR3: TGTGCCACCAGCAGAGGACTTAGCAATCAGCCCCAGCATTTT. Supplemented by reference TRBV15 and TRBJ1-5, the full variable domain reads DAMVIQNPRYQVTQFGKPVTLSCSQTLNHNVMYWYQQKSSQAPKLLFHYYDKDFNNEADTPDNFQSRRPNTSFCFLDIRSPGLGDTAMYLCATSRGLSNQPQHFGDGTRLSIL.